These 20 T cell receptor beta chains share one sample of origin, sequenced in a study of blood T cell repertoires in COVID-19. Data came from immunoSEQ multiplex PCR; TCRdb stores just in-frame clones and leaves some out. The sample includes around 130,000 clones, 88% of them seen just once. The material sequenced was peripheral blood. Receptors were obtained from a man aged 70 or older with active COVID-19.

The J gene is TRBJ1-6, the V gene TRBV20-1; the D is unclear. V lost 3 bases and J lost 3, with 12 bases in between. The germline V gene encodes CDR1 DFQATT and CDR2 SNEGSKA (reference sequence). The CDR3 extends over 15 amino acids. CDR3 sequence: CSASGGRGYNSPLHF. The CDR3 DNA reads TGCAGTGCTAGTGGAGGCAGAGGCTATAATTCACCCCTCCACTTT.

Comment on this clone: This specimen includes other DNA sequences encoding the same CDR3. The V call is TRBV5-1, the J call TRBJ1-5; tentatively, D is TRBD1 (6 bases). Germline V gives CDR1 SGHRS, CDR2 YFSETQ. The CDR3 is 15 residues long. Trimming shortened V by 1 base and J by 0 bases, and 8 bases separated the two germline ends. DNA for the CDR3: TGCGCCAGCAGCTTGTCAGGGGATAGCAATCAGCCCCAGCATTTT. Protein product: CASSLSGDSNQPQHF.

This sequence joins TRBV5-1 and TRBJ2-2, with a possible D match to TRBD1 (6 bases). This CDR3 has 15 residues. Looked up from germline, CDR1 is SGHRS and CDR2 is YFSETQ. Trimming stripped 0 bases from V and 7 bases from J, with 13 bases between. In DNA, the CDR3 is TGCGCCAGCAGCTTGGCCGGGGCAGGGGTCGGGGAGCTGTTTTTT. Protein product: CASSLAGAGVGELFF. Filled out from reference TRBV5-1 and TRBJ2-2, the complete variable domain reads KAGVTQTPRYLIKTRGQQVTLSCSPISGHRSVSWYQQTPGQGLQFLFEYFSETQRNKGNFPGRFSGRQFSNSRSEMNVSTLELGDSALYLCASSLAGAGVGELFFGEGSRLTVL.

J is TRBJ2-6 and V is TRBV28; D perhaps matches TRBD2 (6 bases). CDR1 and CDR2 from the germline V gene are MDHEN and SYDVKM. V lost 7 bases to trimming and J lost 8 bases, with 21 bases between them. CDR3 length: 16 amino acids. The CDR3 sequence is CASTTPRGSQTNVLTF. The CDR3 DNA is TGTGCCAGCACCACTCCACGGGGGTCCCAAACCAACGTCCTGACTTTC.

The chain is built from TRBV28 and TRBJ2-3; 11 bases map to TRBD2. Germline loops: CDR1 MDHEN, CDR2 SYDVKM. The CDR3 has 16 residues. J gave up 6 bases and V 7 bases, and 12 bases lay outside the gene matches. CDR3: CASTLAGGPAGDTQYF. Written as DNA, the CDR3 is TGTGCCAGCACCCTAGCGGGAGGCCCTGCGGGGGATACGCAGTATTTT.

The chain recombines TRBV29-1 with TRBJ1-2, with a possible D match to TRBD1 (5 bases). The V and J ends lost 7 bases and 8 bases respectively, with 20 bases between them. There are 13 residues in the CDR3. Germline V gene lookup returns CDR1 SQVTM and CDR2 ANQGSEA. The CDR3 region has the DNA TGCAGCGCCGAACAAATTACAGGAATCGGCTACACCTTC. Translating gives CSAEQITGIGYTF.

The chain uses TRBV28 and TRBJ2-5; 7 nucleotides agree with TRBD2. The CDR3 is 13 residues long. The junction had 7 bases not matched to a gene; V was cut back by 8 bases and J by 4 bases. The germline gives CDR1 MDHEN, CDR2 SYDVKM. CDR3 protein: CASGREWGETQYF. Written as DNA, the CDR3 is TGTGCCAGCGGGCGGGAGTGGGGAGAGACCCAGTACTTC. Combining the CDR3 with reference TRBV28 and TRBJ2-5 gives the whole variable domain DVKVTQSSRYLVKRTGEKVFLECVQDMDHENMFWYRQDPGLGLRLIYFSYDVKMKEKGDIPEGYSVSREKKERFSLILESASTNQTSMYLCASGREWGETQYFGPGTRLLVL.

This chain uses TRBV28 with TRBJ2-6, with a possible D match to TRBD1 (8 bases). Trimming shortened V by 11 bases and J by 3 bases, and 17 bases separated the two germline ends. This CDR3 has 15 residues. CDR1 is MDHEN, CDR2 SYDVKM, per germline. The CDR3 loop reads CAVHRGGDGANVLTF. CDR3 DNA sequence: TGTGCCGTGCACAGGGGGGGGGATGGGGCCAACGTCCTGACTTTC.

The genes are TRBV6-5 and TRBJ1-5; 7 nucleotides line up with TRBD1. The germline gives CDR1 MNHEY, CDR2 SVGAGI. CDR3 size: 13 residues. The V gene end was trimmed by 11 bases and the J gene end by 3 bases; junction bases not matched to a gene: 7. CDR3 nucleotides: TGTGCCTTAGAGGACAGGCCCAATCAGCCCCAGCATTTT. Amino acid sequence: CALEDRPNQPQHF.

The chain employs TRBV30 and TRBJ1-1; possible D gene TRBD1, 5 bases. Germline CDR1 reads GTSNPN; CDR2 reads SVGIG (reference sequence). This CDR3 contains 14 residues. Trimming removed 5 bases at V and 7 bases at J, with 20 bases between. The CDR3 DNA reads as TGTGCCTGGTCTAAGGAAACCCCAGGGATTGAAGCTTTCTTT. Its protein product is CAWSKETPGIEAFF.

The CDR3, as DNA: TGTGCCTGCATTAGGGACAGGGGGCCGAACGAGCAGTACTTC. Its translation: CACIRDRGPNEQYF. V and J are TRBV30 and TRBJ2-7; 12 bases align to TRBD1. Germline CDR1 and CDR2: GTSNPN and SVGIG (reference sequence). The CDR3 is 14 residues long. V was pared by 6 bases and J by 5 bases, with 8 bases of the junction left unmatched.

The chain combines TRBV6-6 with TRBJ1-2; TRBD1 agrees at 8 bases. The CDR3 is 12 residues long. J lost 9 bases, V lost 4 bases, and 4 bases had no gene match. Germline V gene sequence: CDR1 MNHNY, CDR2 SVGAGI (reference sequence). The CDR3 loop is CASSLRQGSYTF. The CDR3 nucleotides are TGTGCCAGCAGTTTGCGACAGGGGAGCTACACCTTC.

The chain recombines TRBV5-1 with TRBJ2-3; 9 bases map to TRBD1. V dropped 0 bases and J dropped 7; count of bases not matched to a gene: 9. CDR3 length equals 16 residues. Germline assignment: CDR1 SGHRS and CDR2 YFSETQ. CDR3 protein: CASSLAGGQGTNTQYF. The CDR3 bases are TGCGCCAGCAGCTTGGCTGGCGGACAGGGGACAAATACGCAGTATTTT.

As DNA, the CDR3 is TGTGCCATCAGTGACCCCGGGGCTAGCGGGGCCCAAGAGACCCAGTACTTC. Protein: CAISDPGASGAQETQYF. The rearrangement links TRBV10-3 to TRBJ2-5, with 9 positions matching TRBD2. The V segment lost 3 bases and the J segment 1 base; nucleotides outside the gene matches: 9. Germline assignment: CDR1 ENHRY and CDR2 SYGVKD. There are 17 residues in the CDR3.

The gene calls are TRBV27 and TRBJ2-4; D ambiguous. Germline V gene data show CDR1 as MNHEY and CDR2 as SMNVEV (reference sequence). The length of the CDR3 is 16 residues. V lost 3 bases and J 0 bases, leaving 12 bases between the germline ends. CDR3 in amino acids: CASSFIFRGAKNIQYF. CDR3 DNA: TGTGCCAGCAGTTTTATTTTCAGAGGAGCCAAAAACATTCAGTACTTC.

This clone appeared a single time. The chain employs TRBV11-3 and TRBJ2-7; 7 bases are a match to TRBD1. Germline-derived CDR1 and CDR2 are SGHNT and YENEEA. CDR3 length: 14 residues. J gave up 0 bases and V 5 bases, and 4 bases lay outside the gene matches. CDR3 in DNA: TGTGCCAGCAGCCGGGGACAGAGCTCCTACGAGCAGTACTTC. Translation: CASSRGQSSYEQYF.

J is TRBJ2-1 and V is TRBV6-1; tentative D call: TRBD2 (5 bases). In germline, CDR1 is MNHNS, CDR2 SASEGT. This CDR3 is built from 15 residues. Trimming took 1 base from V and 2 from J, leaving 9 bases between them. CDR3 sequence reads: CASSEGTLTYNEQFF. The CDR3 bases are TGTGCCAGCAGTGAAGGGACTCTTACCTACAATGAGCAGTTCTTC.

Points on this clone: The same CDR3 also results from other DNA sequences found in this sample. The CDR3 DNA reads as TGTGCCATCAGTGGGGACAGAAGGGCTGACGAGCAGTACTTC. It specifies CAISGDRRADEQYF. The chain is built from TRBV10-3 and TRBJ2-7, with 7 positions matching TRBD1. V lost 4 bases and J lost 5; bases outside the gene matches: 8. Germline V lookup: CDR1 ENHRY, CDR2 SYGVKD. This CDR3 spans 14 amino acids.

The chain carries TRBV7-2 and TRBJ2-1; 8 bases agree with TRBD2. J was trimmed by 5 bases and V by 3 bases; bases with no gene match: 9. CDR3 length equals 16 residues. The V gene's germline CDR1 is SGHTA and CDR2 FQGNSA. CDR3 sequence reads: CASSFFAREVNNEQFF. CDR3 nucleotide sequence: TGTGCCAGCAGCTTCTTTGCGCGGGAGGTGAACAATGAGCAGTTCTTC.

This rearrangement joins TRBV6-2 or TRBV6-3 to TRBJ2-7, with 13 bases identical to TRBD2. CDR1 and CDR2 from the germline V gene are MNHEY and SVGEGT. Unmatched junction bases numbered 6, after V lost 6 bases and J lost 4 bases. This CDR3 contains 15 residues. This chain's CDR3 is CASSPGTSGTYEQYF. The CDR3 DNA reads as TGTGCCAGCAGCCCCGGGACTAGCGGGACGTACGAGCAGTACTTC.